This TCR beta chain was obtained from a study of T cell responses to AZD1222 COVID-19 vaccine. Concerning this clone itself: Its antigen is still unknown.

Some clones are missing from TCRdb's copy, which holds only in-frame ones; the method was immunoSEQ multiplex PCR. The profile covers 95,000 to 150,000 clones, with roughly 88% appearing a single time and approximately 5% taken by the ten largest. CDR3 size: 16 residues. The V gene lost 1 base and the J gene lost 4 bases, with 14 bases spanning the gap. From germline, CDR1 is SGHTA and CDR2 FQGNSA. Notes on the study in general: Spike-specific TCR breadth rose after two AZD1222 doses, and depth rose as well.

This clonotype was obtained from an adult in good health. The rearrangement uses TRBV7-2 and TRBJ1-3; D may be TRBD1 (5 bases). Sequences were derived from peripheral blood, sampled on day 0 of AZD1222 vaccination. The CDR3 here is CASSLGVGLAGNTIYF. The CDR3 DNA is TGTGCCAGCAGCTTAGGGGTGGGACTCGCCGGAAACACCATATATTTT.